These T cell receptor beta chains were read from a single sample in a study of T cells in Graves' hyperthyroidism and ophthalmopathy. TCRdb redid the calling of the multiplex PCR reads with MiXCR, one entry per CDR3 protein. The table shows a few hundred thousand distinct CDR3 sequences, with 40% to 55% occurring only once. The sequenced sample consisted of peripheral blood or thyroid tissue (not recorded which). These receptors were taken from a young woman with Graves' hyperthyroidism. The CDR3 runs from the conserved cysteine through the conserved F or W. The D gene is left open where the match is weak.

j_gene,v_gene,d_gene,CDR3aa
TRBJ1-5,TRBV4-2,NA,CASSQDEWTEEYQPQHF
TRBJ2-3,TRBV7-3,TRBD2,CASSLEGGSWTDTQYF
TRBJ1-1,TRBV5-1,NA,CASSLGFRAEAFF
TRBJ1-2,TRBV7-2,NA,CASSLSHGYTF
TRBJ2-7,TRBV12-3/TRBV12-4,TRBD2,CASSPRSGATYEQYF
TRBJ2-7,TRBV13,NA,CASSSTTGAYEQYF
TRBJ2-7,TRBV2,NA,CASSRDDYGYEQYF
TRBJ2-2,TRBV7-7,TRBD2,CASSLRYLAGHTGELFF
TRBJ1-5,TRBV27,NA,CASSPRTSNQPQHF
TRBJ2-7,TRBV2,NA,CASSVEVSGPTRAYEQYF
TRBJ1-3,TRBV11-2,NA,CASSHPGGVSGNTIYF
TRBJ1-1,TRBV2,NA,CASIELRGGNTEASF
TRBJ1-2,TRBV7-9,NA,CASSLGALGAGYTF
TRBJ2-3,TRBV19,NA,CASSTFLTDTQYF
TRBJ2-2,TRBV5-6,TRBD2,CASSLRREMWNGELFF
TRBJ1-1,TRBV6-5,NA,CASSYTTALSTEAFF
TRBJ2-7,TRBV27,NA,CASSPASSVSYEQYF
TRBJ1-6,TRBV20-1,NA,CSARIGFNSPLHF
TRBJ2-2,TRBV6-2/TRBV6-3,TRBD2,CASSYRASGEIANTGELFF
TRBJ1-2,TRBV12-3/TRBV12-4,TRBD1,CASSPMAGGGYTF